This TCR beta chain was documented in a study of long-term antiretroviral therapy in people with HIV. Study findings and constraints: Spans of CDR3 length were tighter for HIV repertoires than for controls.

Comment on this clone: As yet, its antigen is unknown. Different DNA sequences within this sample yield the same CDR3.

Researchers ran immunoSEQ v3.0 at survey level. The repertoire was sequenced with immunoSEQ multiplex PCR; TCRdb's copy has only in-frame clones and lacks some. The sample holds roughly 28,000 clones, 95% seen once. Trimming removed 1 base from V and 1 base from J, with 6 bases in between. The CDR3 is 14 amino acids. Germline V gene data show CDR1 as LGHNA and CDR2 as YSLEER. The TCR comes from a man between 25 and 39 years old with HIV. The sample consisted of unsorted PBMCs, taken 5.3 years after starting antiretroviral therapy. The V call is TRBV4-3, the J call TRBJ2-3, with D possibly being TRBD2 (6 bases). The CDR3 loop is CASSQAGGTDTQYF. DNA for the CDR3: TGCGCCAGCAGCCAAGCGGGGGGCACAGATACGCAGTATTTT.